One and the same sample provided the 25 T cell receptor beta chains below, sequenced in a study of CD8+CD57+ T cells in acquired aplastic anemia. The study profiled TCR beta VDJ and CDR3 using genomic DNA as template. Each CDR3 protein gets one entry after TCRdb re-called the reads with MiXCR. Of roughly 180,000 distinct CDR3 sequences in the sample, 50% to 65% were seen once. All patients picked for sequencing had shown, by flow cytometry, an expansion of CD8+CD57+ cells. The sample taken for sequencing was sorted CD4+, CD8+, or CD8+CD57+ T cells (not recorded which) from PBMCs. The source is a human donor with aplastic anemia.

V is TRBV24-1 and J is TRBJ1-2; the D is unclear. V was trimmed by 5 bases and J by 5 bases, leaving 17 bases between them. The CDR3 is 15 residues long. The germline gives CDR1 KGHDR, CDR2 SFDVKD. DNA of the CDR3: TGTGCCACCAGTGGGGGTCGGGAGACCCCTTATGGCTACACCTTC. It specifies CATSGGRETPYGYTF.

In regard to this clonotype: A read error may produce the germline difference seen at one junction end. CDR3 nucleotides: TGTGCCAGTGGTATGGAGAGGGGTCCCAGAAGCCAGCATTTT. It specifies CASGMERGPRSQHF. The chain uses TRBV19 and TRBJ1-5, with D perhaps matching TRBD1 (5 bases). The CDR3 contains 14 residues. CDR1 LNHDA and CDR2 SQIVND come from the germline V gene (reference sequence).

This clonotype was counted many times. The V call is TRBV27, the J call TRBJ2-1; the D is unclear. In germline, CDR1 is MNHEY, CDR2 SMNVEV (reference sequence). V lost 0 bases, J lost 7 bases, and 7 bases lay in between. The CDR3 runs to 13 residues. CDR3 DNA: TGTGCCAGCAGTTTATCCATCTGGAATGAGCAGTTCTTC. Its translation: CASSLSIWNEQFF.

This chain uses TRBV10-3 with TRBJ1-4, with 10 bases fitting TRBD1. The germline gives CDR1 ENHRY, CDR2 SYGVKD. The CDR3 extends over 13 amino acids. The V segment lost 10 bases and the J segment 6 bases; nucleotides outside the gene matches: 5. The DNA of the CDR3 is TGTGCCACCAGACAGGGGGCGGATGAAAAACTGTTTTTT. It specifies CATRQGADEKLFF.

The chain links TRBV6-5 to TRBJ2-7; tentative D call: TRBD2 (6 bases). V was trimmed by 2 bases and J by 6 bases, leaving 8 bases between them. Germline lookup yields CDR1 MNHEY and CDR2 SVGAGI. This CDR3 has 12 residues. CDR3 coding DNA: TGTGCCAGCAGTTACGTGGGGGGCGAGCAGTACTTC. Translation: CASSYVGGEQYF.

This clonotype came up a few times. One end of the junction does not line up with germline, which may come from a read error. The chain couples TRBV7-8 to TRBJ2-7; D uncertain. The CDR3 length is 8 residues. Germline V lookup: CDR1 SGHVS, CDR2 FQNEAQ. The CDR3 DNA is TGTGCCAGCAGCCAAGGTACCTTC. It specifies CASSQGTF. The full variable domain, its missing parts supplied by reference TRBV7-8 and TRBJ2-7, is GAGVSQSPRYKVAKRGQDVALRCDPISGHVSLFWYQQALGQGPEFLTYFQNEAQLDKSGLPSDRFFAERPEGSVSTLKIQRTQQEDSAVYLCASSQGTFGPGTRLTVT.

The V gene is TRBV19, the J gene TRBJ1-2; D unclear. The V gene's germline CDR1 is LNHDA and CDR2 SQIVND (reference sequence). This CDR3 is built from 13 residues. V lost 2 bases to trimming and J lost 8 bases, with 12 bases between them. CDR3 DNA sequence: TGTGCCAGTAGTATAATGATCTCTGGGGGCTACACCTTC. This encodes CASSIMISGGYTF.

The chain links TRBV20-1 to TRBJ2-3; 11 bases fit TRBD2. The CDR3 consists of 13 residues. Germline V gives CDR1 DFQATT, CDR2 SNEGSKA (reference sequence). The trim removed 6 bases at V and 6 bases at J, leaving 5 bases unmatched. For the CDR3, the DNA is TGCAGTGCGCTGGGACTAGCGGCTGATACGCAGTATTTT. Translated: CSALGLAADTQYF.

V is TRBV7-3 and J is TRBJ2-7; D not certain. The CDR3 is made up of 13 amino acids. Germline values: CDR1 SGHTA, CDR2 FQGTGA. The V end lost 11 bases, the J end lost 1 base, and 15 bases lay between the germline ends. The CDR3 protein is CAGGLYSSYEQYF. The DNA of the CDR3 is TGTGCCGGCGGCTTATACAGTTCCTACGAGCAGTACTTC.

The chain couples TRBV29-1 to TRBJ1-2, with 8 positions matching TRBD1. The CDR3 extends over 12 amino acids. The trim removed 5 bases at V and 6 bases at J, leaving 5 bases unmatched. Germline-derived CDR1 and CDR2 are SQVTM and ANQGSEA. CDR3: CSVTGQGHGYTF. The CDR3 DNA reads TGCAGCGTTACTGGACAGGGTCATGGCTACACCTTC.

The CDR3 loop reads CASSVAARTEVTEAFF. CDR3 coding DNA: TGTGCCAGCAGCGTAGCGGCCCGAACCGAGGTCACTGAAGCTTTCTTT. The rearrangement links TRBV9 to TRBJ1-1, with no clear D. Trimming took 0 bases from V and 4 from J, leaving 16 bases between them. Germline values: CDR1 SGDLS, CDR2 YYNGEE. The CDR3 extends over 16 amino acids.

The CDR3 is CASSRFGDSASSPLHF. The CDR3 bases are TGTGCCAGCAGCAGATTTGGGGACAGCGCTAGTTCACCCCTCCACTTT. V is TRBV7-3 and J is TRBJ1-6; 7 bases map to TRBD1. This CDR3 has 16 amino acids. The V and J ends lost 5 bases and 9 bases, in that order; junction bases with no gene match: 13. The V gene's germline CDR1 is SGHTA and CDR2 FQGTGA. Complete variable domain (other parts from reference TRBV7-3 and TRBJ1-6): GAGVSQTPSNKVTEKGKYVELRCDPISGHTALYWYRQSLGQGPEFLIYFQGTGAADDSGLPNDRFFAVRPEGSVSTLKIQRTERGDSAVYLCASSRFGDSASSPLHFGNGTRLTVT.

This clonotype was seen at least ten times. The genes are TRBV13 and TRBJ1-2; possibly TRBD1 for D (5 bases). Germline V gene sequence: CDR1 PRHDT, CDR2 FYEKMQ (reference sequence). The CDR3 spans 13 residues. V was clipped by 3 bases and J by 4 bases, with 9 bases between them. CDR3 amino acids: CASSFRAAYGYTF. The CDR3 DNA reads TGTGCCAGCAGCTTCAGGGCTGCCTATGGCTACACCTTC. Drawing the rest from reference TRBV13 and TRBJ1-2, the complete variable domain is AAGVIQSPRHLIKEKRETATLKCYPIPRHDTVYWYQQGPGQDPQFLISFYEKMQSDKGSIPDRFSAQQFSDYHSELNMSSLELGDSALYFCASSFRAAYGYTFGSGTRLTVV.

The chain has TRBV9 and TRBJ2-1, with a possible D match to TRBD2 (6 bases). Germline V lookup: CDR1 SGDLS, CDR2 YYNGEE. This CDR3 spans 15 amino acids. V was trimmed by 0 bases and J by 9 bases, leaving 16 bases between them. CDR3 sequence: CASSVGGGIGSEQFF. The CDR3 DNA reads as TGTGCCAGCAGCGTAGGGGGCGGGATAGGTAGTGAGCAGTTCTTC.

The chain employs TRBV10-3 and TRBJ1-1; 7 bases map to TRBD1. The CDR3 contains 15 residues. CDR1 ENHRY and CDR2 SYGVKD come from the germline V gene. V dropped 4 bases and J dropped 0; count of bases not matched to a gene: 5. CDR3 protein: CAISGTGLVNTEAFF. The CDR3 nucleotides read TGTGCCATCAGTGGGACAGGACTGGTGAACACTGAAGCTTTCTTT.

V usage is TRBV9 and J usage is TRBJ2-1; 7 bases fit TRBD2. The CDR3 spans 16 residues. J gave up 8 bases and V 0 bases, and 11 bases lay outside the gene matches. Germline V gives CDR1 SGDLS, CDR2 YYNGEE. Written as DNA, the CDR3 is TGTGCCAGCAGCGTAGGGGGACTACGGGCCAAGGATGAGCAGTTCTTC. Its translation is CASSVGGLRAKDEQFF.

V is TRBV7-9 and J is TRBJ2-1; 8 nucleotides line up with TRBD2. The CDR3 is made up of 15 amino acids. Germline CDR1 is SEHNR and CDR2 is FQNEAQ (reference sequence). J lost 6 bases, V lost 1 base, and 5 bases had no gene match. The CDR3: CASSLGRGGPNEQFF. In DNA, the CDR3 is TGTGCCAGCAGCTTAGGACGGGGGGGCCCCAATGAGCAGTTCTTC.

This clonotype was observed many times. CDR3 sequence: CASSLPADTGGTEAFF. DNA for the CDR3: TGCGCCAGCAGCCTGCCGGCTGATACAGGGGGCACTGAAGCTTTCTTT. The rearrangement joins TRBV5-1 to TRBJ1-1; 8 nucleotides align to TRBD1. The CDR3 is 16 residues long. Germline trimming cut 4 bases from V and 4 bases from J; bases unmatched to any gene: 12. Germline V lookup: CDR1 SGHRS, CDR2 YFSETQ.

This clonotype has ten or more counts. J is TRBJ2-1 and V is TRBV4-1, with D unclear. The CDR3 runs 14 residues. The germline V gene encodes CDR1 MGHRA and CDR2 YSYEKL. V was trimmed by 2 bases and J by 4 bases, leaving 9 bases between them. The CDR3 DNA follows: TGCGCCAGCAGCCAAAACACTTTATACAATGAGCAGTTCTTC. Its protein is CASSQNTLYNEQFF.

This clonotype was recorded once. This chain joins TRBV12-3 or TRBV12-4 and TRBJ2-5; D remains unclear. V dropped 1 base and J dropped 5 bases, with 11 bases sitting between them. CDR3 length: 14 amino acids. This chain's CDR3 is CASSLGRSPETQYF. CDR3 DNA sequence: TGTGCCAGCAGTTTAGGCAGGTCCCCCGAGACCCAGTACTTC.

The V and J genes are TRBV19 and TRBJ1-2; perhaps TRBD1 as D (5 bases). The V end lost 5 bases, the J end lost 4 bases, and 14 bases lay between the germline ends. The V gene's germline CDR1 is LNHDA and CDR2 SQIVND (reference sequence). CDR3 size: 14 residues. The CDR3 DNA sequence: TGTGCCAGTAGTCCTGGACAAGCACTCTATGGCTACACCTTC. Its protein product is CASSPGQALYGYTF.

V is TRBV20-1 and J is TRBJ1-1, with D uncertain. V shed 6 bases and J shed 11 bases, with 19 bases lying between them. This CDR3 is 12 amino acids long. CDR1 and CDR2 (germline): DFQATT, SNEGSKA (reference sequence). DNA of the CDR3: TGCAGTGCAGCCAGTGGGGTTTTTGGGGCTTTCTTT. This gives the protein CSAASGVFGAFF.

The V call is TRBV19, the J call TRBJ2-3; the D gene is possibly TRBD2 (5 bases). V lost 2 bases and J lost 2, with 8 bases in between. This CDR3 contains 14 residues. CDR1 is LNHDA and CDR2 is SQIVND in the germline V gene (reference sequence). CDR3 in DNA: TGTGCCAGTAGTATATCCGGGGACACAGATACGCAGTATTTT. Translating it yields CASSISGDTDTQYF.

This CDR3 is CASSLGPVDREWMGTEAFF. DNA for the CDR3: TGTGCCAGCAGCTTAGGGCCCGTGGACAGGGAATGGATGGGAACTGAAGCTTTCTTT. The rearrangement links TRBV7-9 to TRBJ1-1; 8 nucleotides match TRBD1. The V gene's germline CDR1 is SEHNR and CDR2 FQNEAQ (reference sequence). There are 19 residues in the CDR3. After removal of 1 base from V and 5 bases from J, the junction contained 18 bases not matched to a gene.

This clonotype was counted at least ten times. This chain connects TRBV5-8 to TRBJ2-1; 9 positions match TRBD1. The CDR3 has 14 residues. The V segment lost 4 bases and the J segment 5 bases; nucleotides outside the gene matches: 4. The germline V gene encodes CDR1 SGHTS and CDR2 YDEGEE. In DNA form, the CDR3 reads TGTGCCAGCAGCGATCGGGACAGGGACAATGAGCAGTTCTTC. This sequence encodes CASSDRDRDNEQFF.